This T cell receptor beta chain was identified in a study of CD8 T cells in ankylosing spondylitis (dated by TCRdb to about 2017). Some background on the complete study: T cell receptor beta repertoires were profiled in healthy donors and ankylosing spondylitis patients so that disease-linked TCR variants could be found. The full study cohort was made up of about two dozen ankylosing spondylitis patients and about a hundred healthy donors. Peripheral blood was sampled, and synovial fluid was also collected from ankylosing spondylitis patients.

Concerning this clonotype: Its antigen specificity is not known. Base qualities are not at hand, and no much larger clone is one base apart.

These reads were obtained on an Illumina HiSeq 2500. TCR beta libraries were prepared by quantitative 5'-RACE with molecular barcodes. The paper's processing steps were these. Disease-linked TCR variants were identified with a new computational method built on a probabilistic model of VDJ rearrangement. The public reads were reprocessed in TCRdb via fastp at Q25 and MiXCR, keeping in-frame beta chains. Rows are combined by CDR3 protein, so each entry shows the most common genes and DNA. The V and J calls reflect TCRdb's pipeline rather than the authors' work. The sample has hundreds of thousands of distinct CDR3 sequences on record, roughly 13% of them singletons. The ten largest clones add up to approximately 6.3% of the sample. The research as a whole found: Some motif variants were previously reported in synovial fluid and blood of reactive arthritis patients, suggesting common disease-initiation mechanisms. The disease-linked clones were reported to be significantly enriched in matched synovial fluid samples from ankylosing spondylitis patients. In peripheral blood, the disease-linked clones were found at relatively low frequencies and had a CD8+ phenotype. Blood from ankylosing spondylitis patients appeared to be characterized by a TCR beta motif composed of eight or nine highly homologous amino acid variants.

Sequencing used blood, either unsorted or a sorted T cell fraction (not recorded which). This sequence was found in a male donor with ankylosing spondylitis.

The nucleotide sequence is TGCAGTGCAACTACAGGGCTGGGGAATTCACCCCTCCACTTT. Its product reads: CSATTGLGNSPLHF. This receptor chain uses TRBV20-1 and TRBJ1-6; TRBD1 is perhaps the D gene, given 6 matching bases. Cut back by 6 bases and 7 bases, the V and J ends lie 16 bases apart. From cysteine to phenylalanine, the CDR3 is 14 amino acids long. The sequence is cut down to CDR3 DNA, 42 bases in frame from base 1. The germline V gene (reference sequence) specifies DFQATT as CDR1 and SNEGSKA as CDR2.